The entry that follows covers one T cell receptor beta chain sequence. What it binds is unknown. Trimming removed 4 bases from V and 8 bases from J; junction bases left unmatched: 3. The CDR3 consists of 13 residues. Germline CDR1 is SGHTS and CDR2 is YDEGEE. A multiplex PCR was run with 60 Vbeta primers and 13 Jbeta primers. Generated by immunoSEQ multiplex PCR, the TCRdb table keeps only in-frame clones and is missing some. The listing records some 80,000 clones. This record belongs to a study of cytomegalovirus exposure and HLA in healthy donors. Findings and caveats of the study: Sequencing had likely introduced a cluster of highly shared sequence variants as an artifact. In a later analysis, V- and J-gene trimming of beta chains associated with a DCLRE1C missense variant, replicated independently. Clonal expansion was found to be greater in HLA-associated TCR beta chains than in equally common others in a later analysis.

The receptor comes from a woman aged 25 to 39 in good health and CMV-seronegative. Sample: PBMCs. This chain links TRBV5-8 with TRBJ1-4; 9 bases align to TRBD1. CDR3 in amino acids: CASSGDREEKLFF. In DNA form, the CDR3 reads TGTGCCAGCAGCGGGGACAGGGAAGAAAAACTGTTTTTT.